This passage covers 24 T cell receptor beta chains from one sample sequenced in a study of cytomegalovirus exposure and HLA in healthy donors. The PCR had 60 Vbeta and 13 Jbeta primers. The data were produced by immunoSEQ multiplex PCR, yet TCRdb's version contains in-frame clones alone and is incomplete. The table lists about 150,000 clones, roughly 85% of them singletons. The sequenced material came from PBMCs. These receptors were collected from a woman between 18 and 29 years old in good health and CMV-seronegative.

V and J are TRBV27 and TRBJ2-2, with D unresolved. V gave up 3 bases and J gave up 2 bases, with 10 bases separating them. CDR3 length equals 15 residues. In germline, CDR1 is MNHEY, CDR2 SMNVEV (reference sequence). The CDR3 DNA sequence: TGTGCCAGCAGTTTGCGACTGTTCAACACCGGGGAGCTGTTTTTT. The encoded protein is CASSLRLFNTGELFF.

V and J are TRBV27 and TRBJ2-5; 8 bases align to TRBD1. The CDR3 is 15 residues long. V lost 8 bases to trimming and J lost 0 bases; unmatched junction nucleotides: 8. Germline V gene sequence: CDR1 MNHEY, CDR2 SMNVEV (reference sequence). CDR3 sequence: CASEVWDRHQETQYF. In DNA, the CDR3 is TGTGCCAGCGAGGTTTGGGACAGGCACCAAGAGACCCAGTACTTC.

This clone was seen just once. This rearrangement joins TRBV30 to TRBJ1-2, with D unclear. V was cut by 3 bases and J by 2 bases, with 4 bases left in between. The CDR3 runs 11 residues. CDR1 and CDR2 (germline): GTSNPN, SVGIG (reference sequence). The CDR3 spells CAWRENYGYTF. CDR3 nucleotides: TGTGCCTGGAGGGAGAACTATGGCTACACCTTC.

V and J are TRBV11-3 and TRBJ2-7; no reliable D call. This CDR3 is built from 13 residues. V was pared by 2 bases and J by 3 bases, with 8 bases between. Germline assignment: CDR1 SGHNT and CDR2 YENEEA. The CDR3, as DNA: TGTGCCAGCAGCTTAAATGCAGACTACGAGCAGTACTTC. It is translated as CASSLNADYEQYF.

The DNA of the CDR3 is TGTGCCAGCAGCTTACTAGCGGGGGTATACGAGCAGTACTTC. Translated: CASSLLAGVYEQYF. V and J are TRBV7-9 and TRBJ2-5; 10 positions match TRBD2. Near its end, the DNA agrees better with TRBJ2-7, so the J call may be wrong. This CDR3 is built from 14 residues. The germline CDR1 and CDR2 sequences are SEHNR and FQNEAQ (reference sequence).

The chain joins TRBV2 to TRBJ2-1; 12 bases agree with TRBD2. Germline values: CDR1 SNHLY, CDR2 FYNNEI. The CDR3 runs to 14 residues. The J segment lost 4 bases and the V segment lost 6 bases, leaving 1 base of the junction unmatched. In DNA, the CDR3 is TGTGCCAGCAGCCTAGCGGGGGGGTACAATGAGCAGTTCTTC. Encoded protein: CASSLAGGYNEQFF.

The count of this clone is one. Here the CDR3 DNA reads TGCAGCGCCGAGGGCAATGAGCAGTTCTTC. Its translation: CSAEGNEQFF. The rearrangement links TRBV29-1 to TRBJ2-1, with D possibly matching TRBD2 (5 bases). CDR3 length equals 10 residues. In germline, CDR1 is SQVTM, CDR2 ANQGSEA. Trimming left V 7 bases short and J 6 bases short, with 7 bases between.

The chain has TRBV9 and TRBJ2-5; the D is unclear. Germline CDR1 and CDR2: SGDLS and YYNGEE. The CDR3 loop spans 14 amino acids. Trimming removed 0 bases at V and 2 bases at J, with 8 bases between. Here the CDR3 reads CASSVAAGQETQYF. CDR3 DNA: TGTGCCAGCAGCGTAGCTGCAGGACAAGAGACCCAGTACTTC.

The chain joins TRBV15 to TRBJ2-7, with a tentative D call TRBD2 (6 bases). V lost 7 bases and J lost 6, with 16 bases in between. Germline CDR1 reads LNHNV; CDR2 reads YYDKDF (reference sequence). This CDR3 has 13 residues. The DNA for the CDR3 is TGTGCCACCAAGCAGGGATGGGACTCCGAGCAGTACTTC. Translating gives CATKQGWDSEQYF.

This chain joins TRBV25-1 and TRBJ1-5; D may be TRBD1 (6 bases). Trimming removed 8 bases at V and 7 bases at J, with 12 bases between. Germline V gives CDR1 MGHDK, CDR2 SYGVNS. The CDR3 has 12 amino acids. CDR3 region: CASQKGGQPQHF. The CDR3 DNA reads TGTGCCAGCCAAAAGGGGGGGCAGCCCCAGCATTTT. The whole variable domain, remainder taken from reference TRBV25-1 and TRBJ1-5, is EADIYQTPRYLVIGTGKKITLECSQTMGHDKMYWYQQDPGMELHLIHYSYGVNSTEKGDLSSESTVSRIRTEHFPLTLESARPSHTSQYLCASQKGGQPQHFGDGTRLSIL.

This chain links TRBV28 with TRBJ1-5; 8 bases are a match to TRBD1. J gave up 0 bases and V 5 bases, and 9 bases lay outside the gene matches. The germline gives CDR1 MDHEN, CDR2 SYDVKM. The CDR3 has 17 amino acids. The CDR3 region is CASSLTGGAYSNQPQHF. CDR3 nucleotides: TGTGCCAGCAGTCTTACAGGGGGGGCCTATAGCAATCAGCCCCAGCATTTT.

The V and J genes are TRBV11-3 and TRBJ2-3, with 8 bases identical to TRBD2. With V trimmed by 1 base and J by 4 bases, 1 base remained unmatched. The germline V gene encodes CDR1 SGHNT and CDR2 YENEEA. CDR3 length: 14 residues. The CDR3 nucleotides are TGTGCCAGCAGCTTAGCGGGACTAGCAGATACGCAGTATTTT. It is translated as CASSLAGLADTQYF. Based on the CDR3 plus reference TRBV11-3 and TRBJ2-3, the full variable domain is EAGVVQSPRYKIIEKKQPVAFWCNPISGHNTLYWYLQNLGQGPELLIRYENEEAVDDSQLPKDRFSAERLKGVDSTLKIQPAELGDSAVYLCASSLAGLADTQYFGPGTRLTVL.

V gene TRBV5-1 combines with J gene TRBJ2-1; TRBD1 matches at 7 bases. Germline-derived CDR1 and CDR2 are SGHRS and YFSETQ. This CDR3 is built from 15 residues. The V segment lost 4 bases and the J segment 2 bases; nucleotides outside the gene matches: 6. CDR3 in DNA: TGCGCCAGCAGCGCTACGGGACAGACCTACAATGAGCAGTTCTTC. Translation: CASSATGQTYNEQFF.

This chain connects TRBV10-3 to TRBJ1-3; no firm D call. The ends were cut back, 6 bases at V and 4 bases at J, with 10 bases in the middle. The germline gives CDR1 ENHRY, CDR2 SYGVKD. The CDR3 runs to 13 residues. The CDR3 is CAISFPRGNTIYF. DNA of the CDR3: TGTGCCATCAGCTTTCCCAGGGGAAACACCATATATTTT.

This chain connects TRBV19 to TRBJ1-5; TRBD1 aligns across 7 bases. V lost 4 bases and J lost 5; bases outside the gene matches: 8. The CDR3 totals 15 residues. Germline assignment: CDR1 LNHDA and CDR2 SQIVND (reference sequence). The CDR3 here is CASSTKGAGHQPQHF. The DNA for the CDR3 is TGTGCCAGTAGTACTAAGGGGGCTGGTCATCAGCCCCAGCATTTT.

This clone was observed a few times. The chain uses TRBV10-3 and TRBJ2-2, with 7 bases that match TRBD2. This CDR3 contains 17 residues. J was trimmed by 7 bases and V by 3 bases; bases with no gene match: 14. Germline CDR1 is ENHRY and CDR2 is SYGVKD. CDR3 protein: CAISDSSGKSFGGELFF. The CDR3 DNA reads TGTGCCATCAGTGACTCAAGCGGGAAGTCCTTCGGCGGGGAGCTGTTTTTT.

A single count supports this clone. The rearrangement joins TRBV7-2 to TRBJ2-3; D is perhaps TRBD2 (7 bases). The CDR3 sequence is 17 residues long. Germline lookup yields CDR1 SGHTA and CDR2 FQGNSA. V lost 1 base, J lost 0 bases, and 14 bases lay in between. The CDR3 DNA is TGTGCCAGCAGCTTAGGTGGGGGGGGGCCTAGCACAGATACGCAGTATTTT. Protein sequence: CASSLGGGGPSTDTQYF. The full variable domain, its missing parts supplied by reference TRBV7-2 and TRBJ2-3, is GAGVSQSPSNKVTEKGKDVELRCDPISGHTALYWYRQSLGQGLEFLIYFQGNSAPDKSGLPSDRFSAERTGGSVSTLTIQRTQQEDSAVYLCASSLGGGGPSTDTQYFGPGTRLTVL.

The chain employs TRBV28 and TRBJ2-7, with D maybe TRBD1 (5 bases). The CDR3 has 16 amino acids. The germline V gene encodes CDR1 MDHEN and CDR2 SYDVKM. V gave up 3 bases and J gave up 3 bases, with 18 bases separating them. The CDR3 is CASSFSPRRAYYEQYF. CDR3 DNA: TGTGCCAGCAGTTTTTCCCCTCGCAGGGCGTACTACGAGCAGTACTTC.

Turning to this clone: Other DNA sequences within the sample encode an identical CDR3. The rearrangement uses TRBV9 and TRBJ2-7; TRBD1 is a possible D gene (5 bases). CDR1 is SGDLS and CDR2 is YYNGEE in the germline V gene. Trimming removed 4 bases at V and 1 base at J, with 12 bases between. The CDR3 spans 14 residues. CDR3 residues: CASSPQGSSYEQYF. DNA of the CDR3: TGTGCCAGCAGCCCCCAGGGCAGTTCCTACGAGCAGTACTTC.

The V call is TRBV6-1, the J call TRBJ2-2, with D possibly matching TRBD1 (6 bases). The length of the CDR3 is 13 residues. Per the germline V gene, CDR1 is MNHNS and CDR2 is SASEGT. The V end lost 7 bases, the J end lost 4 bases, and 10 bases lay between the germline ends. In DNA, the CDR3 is TGTGCCAGCAATGCAGGGGTCACCGGGGAGCTGTTTTTT. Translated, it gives CASNAGVTGELFF.

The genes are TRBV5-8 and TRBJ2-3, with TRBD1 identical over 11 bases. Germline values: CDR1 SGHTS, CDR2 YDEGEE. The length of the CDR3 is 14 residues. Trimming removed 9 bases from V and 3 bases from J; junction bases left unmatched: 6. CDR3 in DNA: TGTGCCACCCGGGACAGGGGGTTGACAGATACGCAGTATTTT. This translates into CATRDRGLTDTQYF.

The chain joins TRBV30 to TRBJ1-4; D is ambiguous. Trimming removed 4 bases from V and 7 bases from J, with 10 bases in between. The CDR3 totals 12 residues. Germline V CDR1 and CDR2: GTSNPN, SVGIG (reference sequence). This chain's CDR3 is CAWKQPSEKLFF. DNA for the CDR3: TGTGCCTGGAAACAGCCCTCTGAAAAACTGTTTTTT.

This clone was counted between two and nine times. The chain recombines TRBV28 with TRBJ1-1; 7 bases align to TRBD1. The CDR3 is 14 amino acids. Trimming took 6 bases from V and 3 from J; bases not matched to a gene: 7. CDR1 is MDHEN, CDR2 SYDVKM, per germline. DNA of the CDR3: TGTGCCAGCAGCCGAGCAGGGGGGTACACTGAAGCTTTCTTT. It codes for CASSRAGGYTEAFF.

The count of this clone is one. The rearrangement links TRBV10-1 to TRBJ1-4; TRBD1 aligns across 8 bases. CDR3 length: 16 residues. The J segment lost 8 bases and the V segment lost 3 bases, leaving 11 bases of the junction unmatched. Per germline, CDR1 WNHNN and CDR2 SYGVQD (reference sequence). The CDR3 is CASSDGTGPAGEKLFF. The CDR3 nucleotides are TGCGCCAGCAGTGATGGGACAGGCCCCGCGGGGGAAAAACTGTTTTTT.